The 14 T cell receptor beta chains presented below share a single source sample, sequenced in a study of response to subunit inactivated influenza vaccine (dated by TCRdb to the late 2010s). The library was prepared using RT-PCR. Instrument on record: Illumina HiSeq 2500. In-frame beta chains were kept once TCRdb had trimmed the public reads at Q25 with fastp and called clones with MiXCR. When rows share a CDR3 protein, they turn into one entry using the most common DNA and genes. The sample data list 300,000 to 350,000 distinct CDR3 sequences, and 20% to 25% of these were observed just once. 9% to 12% of the sample belongs to the ten largest clones. The material was PBMCs from blood, obtained less than 22 months after vaccination. These receptors were obtained from a man aged 45 to 75 who received an inactivated influenza vaccine. Donor details come from another sample of the same person, matched by shared clones.

This sequence joins TRBV20-1 and TRBJ1-1, with D tentatively TRBD1 (5 bases). V lost 3 bases and J lost 5, with 13 bases in between. The CDR3 has 13 amino acids. In germline, CDR1 is DFQATT, CDR2 SNEGSKA (reference sequence). For the CDR3, the DNA is TGCAGTGCTAGGGGAGGGGCAGGGACTGAAGCTTTCTTT. It codes for CSARGGAGTEAFF.

In nucleotides, the CDR3 is TGTGCCAGCAGTTCTGGCTCCTCTGGAAACACCATATATTTT. Protein product: CASSSGSSGNTIYF. The genes are TRBV28 and TRBJ1-3; D unresolved. The CDR3 extends over 14 amino acids. Germline V CDR1 and CDR2: MDHEN, SYDVKM. V was trimmed by 4 bases and J by 0 bases, leaving 7 bases between them. Variable domain in full (rest from reference TRBV28 and TRBJ1-3): DVKVTQSSRYLVKRTGEKVFLECVQDMDHENMFWYRQDPGLGLRLIYFSYDVKMKEKGDIPEGYSVSREKKERFSLILESASTNQTSMYLCASSSGSSGNTIYFGEGSWLTVV.

This chain links TRBV5-5 with TRBJ1-4; tentative D call: TRBD1 (6 bases). The CDR3 runs to 16 residues. The V gene's germline CDR1 is SGHKS and CDR2 YYEKEE (reference sequence). V shed 0 bases and J shed 4 bases, with 13 bases lying between them. CDR3 sequence reads: CASSLVAGEINEKLFF. For the CDR3, the DNA is TGTGCCAGCAGCTTGGTTGCAGGGGAGATTAATGAAAAACTGTTTTTT.

This clonotype came up once. The J gene is TRBJ2-5, the V gene TRBV20-1, with TRBD2 identical over 13 bases. V was clipped by 6 bases and J by 2 bases; unmatched bases: 3. Germline V gene data show CDR1 as DFQATT and CDR2 as SNEGSKA (reference sequence). CDR3 length: 14 amino acids. DNA for the CDR3: TGCAGTGCGGCGGGACTAGCGGGACAAGAGACCCAGTACTTC. Its protein product is CSAAGLAGQETQYF.

The rearrangement uses TRBV11-2 and TRBJ1-6; D is undetermined. CDR1 and CDR2 from the germline V gene are SGHAT and FQNNGV. This CDR3 region has 16 residues. The V end was cut by 6 bases, the J end by 5 bases, with 17 bases between. CDR3 amino acids: CASRKSVGPNNSPLHF. The CDR3 coding sequence is TGTGCCAGCAGAAAGTCCGTCGGCCCGAATAATTCACCCCTCCACTTT.

Ten or more counts support this clonotype. This chain connects TRBV18 to TRBJ1-2; D remains ambiguous. CDR3 size: 15 residues. In germline, CDR1 is KGHSH, CDR2 LQKENI. V was cut by 5 bases and J by 4 bases, with 17 bases left in between. The CDR3 protein is CASSIDTTTGYGYTF. The DNA for the CDR3 is TGTGCCAGCTCAATCGACACCACGACGGGCTATGGCTACACCTTC. The full variable domain, with the rest looked up from reference TRBV18 and TRBJ1-2, is NAGVMQNPRHLVRRRGQEARLRCSPMKGHSHVYWYRQLPEEGLKFMVYLQKENIIDESGMPKERFSAEFPKEGPSILRIQQVVRGDSAAYFCASSIDTTTGYGYTFGSGTRLTVV.

The chain employs TRBV6-5 and TRBJ2-7, with 12 bases matching TRBD1. This CDR3 has 17 residues. The V segment lost 5 bases and the J segment 2 bases; nucleotides outside the gene matches: 10. Germline V gene data show CDR1 as MNHEY and CDR2 as SVGAGI. CDR3 in DNA: TGTGCCAGCAGTAAGGGACAGGGGGCCAAACCCACCTACGAGCAGTACTTC. This translates into CASSKGQGAKPTYEQYF.

This clonotype has a handful of counts. The chain joins TRBV5-1 to TRBJ2-7; D remains unclear. The CDR3 has 14 amino acids. Germline V lookup: CDR1 SGHRS, CDR2 YFSETQ. Deletions cut 0 bases from V and 7 bases from J, with 14 bases between. The chain's CDR3 is CASSLVDGLEEQYF. CDR3 DNA sequence: TGCGCCAGCAGCTTGGTTGACGGTTTGGAAGAGCAGTACTTC.

This clonotype was seen repeatedly, ten times or more. Here the CDR3 reads CASSSGTPDQPQHF. CDR3 bases: TGTGCCAGCAGTTCCGGGACTCCCGATCAGCCCCAGCATTTT. J is TRBJ1-5 and V is TRBV6-5; possible D gene TRBD1, 5 bases. The V gene's germline CDR1 is MNHEY and CDR2 SVGAGI. The V and J ends lost 4 bases and 5 bases respectively, with 12 bases between them. The length of the CDR3 is 14 residues.

This rearrangement joins TRBV7-8 to TRBJ2-5; a weak D match, TRBD2 (6 bases). V dropped 0 bases and J dropped 5 bases, with 16 bases sitting between them. Germline V gene lookup returns CDR1 SGHVS and CDR2 FQNEAQ. The CDR3 runs 16 residues. In DNA, the CDR3 is TGTGCCAGCAGCTTAGCTCGCGGGATAAGCAGGGAGACCCAGTACTTC. Protein product: CASSLARGISRETQYF.

This clonotype was counted only a few times. The J gene is TRBJ1-6, the V gene TRBV6-4; D call uncertain. Germline loops: CDR1 MRHNA, CDR2 SNTAGT. The CDR3 totals 24 residues. The V and J ends lost 5 bases and 0 bases respectively, with 35 bases between them. The CDR3: CASSIRHATDPSSSRSSYNSPLHF. The CDR3, as DNA: TGTGCCAGCAGTATCCGACATGCTACAGACCCAAGCTCCTCCAGAAGCTCCTATAATTCACCCCTCCACTTT.

This clonotype has a count of ten or more. The CDR3 DNA reads TGCAGCGTTGATTCAGCAGGGTCTGGAAACACCATATATTTT. Translated: CSVDSAGSGNTIYF. The V gene is TRBV29-1, the J gene TRBJ1-3; weak D call: TRBD1 (5 bases). Germline CDR1 is SQVTM and CDR2 is ANQGSEA. V dropped 3 bases and J dropped 1 base, with 10 bases sitting between them. The CDR3 has 14 residues.

This clonotype was seen a few times. The rearrangement uses TRBV28 and TRBJ2-7; TRBD2 matches 11 bases. Germline assignment: CDR1 MDHEN and CDR2 SYDVKM. V dropped 6 bases and J dropped 9; count of bases not matched to a gene: 13. The CDR3 consists of 15 residues. CDR3 protein: CASRLAGGSARAQYF. The CDR3 DNA sequence: TGTGCCAGCAGGCTAGCGGGAGGATCAGCCCGTGCGCAGTACTTC.

V is TRBV4-3 and J is TRBJ2-1; the match to TRBD2 covers 13 bases. Per the germline V gene, CDR1 is LGHNA and CDR2 is YSLEER. The CDR3 loop spans 19 amino acids. J lost 1 base, V lost 0 bases, and 6 bases had no gene match. This CDR3 is CASSQELAGGFYSYNEQFF. In nucleotides, the CDR3 is TGCGCCAGCAGCCAAGAACTAGCGGGGGGGTTCTATTCCTACAATGAGCAGTTCTTC.